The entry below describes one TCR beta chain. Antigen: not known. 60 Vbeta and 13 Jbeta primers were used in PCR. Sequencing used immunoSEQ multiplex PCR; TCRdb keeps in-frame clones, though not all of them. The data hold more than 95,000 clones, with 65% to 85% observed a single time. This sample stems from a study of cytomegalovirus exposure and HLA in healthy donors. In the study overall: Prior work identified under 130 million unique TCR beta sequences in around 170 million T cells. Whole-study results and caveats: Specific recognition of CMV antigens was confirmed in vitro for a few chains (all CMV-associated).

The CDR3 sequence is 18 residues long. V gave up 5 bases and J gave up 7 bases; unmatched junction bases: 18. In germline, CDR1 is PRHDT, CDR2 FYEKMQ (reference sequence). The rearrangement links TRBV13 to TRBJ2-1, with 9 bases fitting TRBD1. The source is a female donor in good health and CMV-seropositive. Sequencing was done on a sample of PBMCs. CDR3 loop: CASSLGRPGQGSGNEQFF. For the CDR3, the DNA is TGTGCCAGCAGCCTGGGTCGGCCGGGACAGGGTAGCGGGAATGAGCAGTTCTTC. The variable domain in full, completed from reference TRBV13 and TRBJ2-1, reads AAGVIQSPRHLIKEKRETATLKCYPIPRHDTVYWYQQGPGQDPQFLISFYEKMQSDKGSIPDRFSAQQFSDYHSELNMSSLELGDSALYFCASSLGRPGQGSGNEQFFGPGTRLTVL.